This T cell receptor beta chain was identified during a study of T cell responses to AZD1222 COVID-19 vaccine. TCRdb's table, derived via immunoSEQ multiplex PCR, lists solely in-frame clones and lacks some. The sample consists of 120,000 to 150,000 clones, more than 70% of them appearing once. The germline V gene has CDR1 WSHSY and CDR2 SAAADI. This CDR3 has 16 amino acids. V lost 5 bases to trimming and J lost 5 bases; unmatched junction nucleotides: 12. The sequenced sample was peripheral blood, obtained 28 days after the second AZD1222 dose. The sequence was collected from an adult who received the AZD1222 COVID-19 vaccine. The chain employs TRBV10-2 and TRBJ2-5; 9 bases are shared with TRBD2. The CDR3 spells CASSRYSGRSWETQYF. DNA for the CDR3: TGCGCCAGCAGTAGGTATAGCGGGAGAAGTTGGGAGACCCAGTACTTC.